This T cell receptor beta chain emerged from a study of control samples from healthy donors and cancer patients. The protocol was immunoSEQ multiplex PCR, while the TCRdb copy is restricted to in-frame clones and leaves out a portion. The table has 140,000 to 150,000 clones, roughly nine tenths seen once. Trimming took off 6 bases at V and 1 base at J, with 24 bases between the two ends. Germline V gene data show CDR1 as SGHTA and CDR2 as FQGTGA. The CDR3 consists of 18 residues. This TCR derives from a man aged 30-40 years in good health. Sample: blood. The chain uses TRBV7-3 and TRBJ1-1; unclear D gene. CDR3 sequence: CASSPNSLGRASNTEAFF. The CDR3 bases are TGTGCCAGCAGTCCAAATAGCTTAGGCCGGGCCTCGAACACTGAAGCTTTCTTT.